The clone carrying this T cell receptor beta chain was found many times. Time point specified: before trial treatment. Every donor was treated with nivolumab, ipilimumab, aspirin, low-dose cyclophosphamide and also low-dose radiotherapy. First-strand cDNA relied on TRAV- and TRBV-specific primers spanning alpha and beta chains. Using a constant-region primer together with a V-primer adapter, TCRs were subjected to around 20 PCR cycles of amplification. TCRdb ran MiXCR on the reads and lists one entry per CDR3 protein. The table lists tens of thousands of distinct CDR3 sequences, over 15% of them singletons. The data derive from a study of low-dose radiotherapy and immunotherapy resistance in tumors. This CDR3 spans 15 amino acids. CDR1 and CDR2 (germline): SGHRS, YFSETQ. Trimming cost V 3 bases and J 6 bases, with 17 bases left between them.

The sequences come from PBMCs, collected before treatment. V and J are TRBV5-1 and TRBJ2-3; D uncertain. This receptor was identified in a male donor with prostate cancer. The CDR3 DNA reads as TGCGCCAGCAGCTCAACTGGGGTGTTCGTGGATACGCAGTATTTT. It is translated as CASSSTGVFVDTQYF.